Detailed here is one TCR beta chain. Many counts were recorded for this clonotype. The specificity of this receptor is unknown. The input lacks base qualities; no much larger clone sits a single base away. Here V drops 4 bases and J drops 10 bases, and the junction holds 9 bases not matched to any gene. CDR1 and CDR2 were assigned from the germline V gene as SGHRS and YFSETQ. From its cysteine to its phenylalanine, the CDR3 spans 15 amino acids. The CDR3 DNA has 45 bases and is translated from base 1. The data were taken from a study of spatial heterogeneity in lung cancer (dated by TCRdb to between 2017 and 2020). For the study in its entirety: Beta-chain transcripts were consistently detected in greater numbers than alpha-chain transcripts, which likely reflected higher beta-chain transcript abundance. A strong correlation was found between TCR transcript counts in tumor regions and a T cell transcriptional module score from matched bulk RNA-seq. In the raw uncorrected reads, each unique combination of TCR and UMI appeared more than ten times on average. The study quantitatively compared TCR alpha and beta repertoires across multiple tumor regions, matched nontumor lung and blood in non-small cell lung cancer. TCR repertoire features were related to nonsynonymous mutation counts determined by whole-exome sequencing of tumor tissue. At surgery, both alpha and beta chains were TCR-sequenced in roughly 200 tumor regions, some 64 matched nontumor lung samples and 56 PBMC samples.

Receptors were amplified or captured by 5' RACE. Sequencing was carried out with a NextSeq 500. In the TCR library protocol, a unique molecular identifier was attached to each TCR cDNA molecule so that PCR and sequencing errors could be corrected. The study's own analysis went as follows. TCR identification, UMI-based error correction and CDR3 extraction were performed with Decombinator tools. TCRs above a frequency of 2 per 1,000, corresponding to the top 1% of the tumor frequency distribution, were defined as expanded. Expanded tumor TCRs were classed as regional if statistically deemed absent (corrected P<0.05) from at least one tumor region, otherwise ubiquitous. Rényi diversity was computed with the R vegan package after subsampling each repertoire 100 times to 5,000 TCRs. To build CDR3 similarity networks, amino acid triplet string-kernel similarity was used, and CDR3s were connected when their pairwise similarity was above 0.82. The public reads were quality trimmed at Q25 with fastp and then assembled into clones with MiXCR by TCRdb, keeping productive beta chains. Each CDR3 protein gets just one entry, which takes the most common genes and DNA from the rows behind it. TCRdb assigned the V and J calls; the authors' analysis was not used. Present in this sample are around 100,000 distinct CDR3 sequences, 4.4% of which were seen just once. Jointly, the top ten make up about 20% of the sample.

The sample's time point label, in plain terms: sample taken at primary tumor resection. The donors were about 71 patients from the lung TRACERx cohort who had early-stage, untreated non-small cell lung cancer. Without any cell sorting, TCR sequencing was performed on whole RNA extracted either from tumor and nontumor lung tissue or from cryopreserved PBMC samples. Only patients with enough RNA available from two or more tumor regions were chosen for TCR sequencing. Tumor and adjacent nontumor lung specimens were reviewed by a lung pathologist before selection. Results and caveats for the whole study, not just this receptor: Confirming at a functional level the hypothesis that regional TCRs recognize regional mutations was considered to require additional single-cell paired TCR alpha and beta sequencing. The tumor nonsynonymous mutation count correlated with the number of expanded alpha and beta TCRs within the tumor. Estimated TCR-seq coverage of tumor T cells was only around 7.2% for alpha chains and around 14% for beta chains. Counts of ubiquitous and regional expanded TCRs were found to correlate with counts of ubiquitous and regional nonsynonymous mutations, respectively.

The clonotype was recovered from a male donor with early-stage non-small cell lung cancer. The chain employs TRBV5-1 and TRBJ1-6; the central 9 bases match TRBD1. The source material was lung tumor tissue, sampled at surgery. The nucleotides are TGCGCCAGCAGCCAGTACGACAGGGGGATGTCACCCCTCCACTTT. It encodes CASSQYDRGMSPLHF.